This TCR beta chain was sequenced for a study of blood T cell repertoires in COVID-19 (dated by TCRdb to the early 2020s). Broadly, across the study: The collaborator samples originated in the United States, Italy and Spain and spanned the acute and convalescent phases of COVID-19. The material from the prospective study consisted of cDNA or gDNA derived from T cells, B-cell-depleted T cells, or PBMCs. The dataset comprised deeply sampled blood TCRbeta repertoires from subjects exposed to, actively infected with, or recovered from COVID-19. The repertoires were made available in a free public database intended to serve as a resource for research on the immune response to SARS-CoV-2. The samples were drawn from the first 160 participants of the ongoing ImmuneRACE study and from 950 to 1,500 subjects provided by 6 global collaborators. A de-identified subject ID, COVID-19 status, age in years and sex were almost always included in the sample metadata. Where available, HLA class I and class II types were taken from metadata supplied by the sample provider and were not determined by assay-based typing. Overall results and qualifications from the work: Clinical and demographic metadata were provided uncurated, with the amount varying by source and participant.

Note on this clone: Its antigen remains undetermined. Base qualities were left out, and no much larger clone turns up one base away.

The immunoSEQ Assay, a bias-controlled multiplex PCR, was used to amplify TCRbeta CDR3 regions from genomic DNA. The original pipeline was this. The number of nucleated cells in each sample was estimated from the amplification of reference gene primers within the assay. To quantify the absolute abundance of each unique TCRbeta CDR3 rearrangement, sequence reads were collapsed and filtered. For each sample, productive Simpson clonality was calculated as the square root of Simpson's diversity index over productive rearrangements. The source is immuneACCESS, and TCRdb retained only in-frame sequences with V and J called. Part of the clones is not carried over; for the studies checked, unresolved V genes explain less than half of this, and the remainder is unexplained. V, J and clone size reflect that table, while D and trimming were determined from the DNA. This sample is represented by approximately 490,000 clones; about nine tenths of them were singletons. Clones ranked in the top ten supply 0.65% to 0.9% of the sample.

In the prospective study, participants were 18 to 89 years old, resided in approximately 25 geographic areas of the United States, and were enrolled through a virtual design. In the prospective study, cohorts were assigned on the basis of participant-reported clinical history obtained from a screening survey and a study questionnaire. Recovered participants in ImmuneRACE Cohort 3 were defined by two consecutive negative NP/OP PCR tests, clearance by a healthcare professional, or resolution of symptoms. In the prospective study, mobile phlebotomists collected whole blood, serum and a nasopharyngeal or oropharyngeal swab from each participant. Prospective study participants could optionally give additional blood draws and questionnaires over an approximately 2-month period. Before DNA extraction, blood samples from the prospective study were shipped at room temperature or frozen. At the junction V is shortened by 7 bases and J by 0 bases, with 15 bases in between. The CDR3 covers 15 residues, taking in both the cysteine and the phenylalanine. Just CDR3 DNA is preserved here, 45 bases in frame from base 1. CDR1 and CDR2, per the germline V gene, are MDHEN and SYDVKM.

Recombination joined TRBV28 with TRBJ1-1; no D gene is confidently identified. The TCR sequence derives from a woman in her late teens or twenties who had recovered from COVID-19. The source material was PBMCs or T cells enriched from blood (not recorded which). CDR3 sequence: CASTIRGRLNTEAFF. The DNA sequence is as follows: TGTGCCAGCACCATACGTGGGAGGCTGAACACTGAAGCTTTCTTT.